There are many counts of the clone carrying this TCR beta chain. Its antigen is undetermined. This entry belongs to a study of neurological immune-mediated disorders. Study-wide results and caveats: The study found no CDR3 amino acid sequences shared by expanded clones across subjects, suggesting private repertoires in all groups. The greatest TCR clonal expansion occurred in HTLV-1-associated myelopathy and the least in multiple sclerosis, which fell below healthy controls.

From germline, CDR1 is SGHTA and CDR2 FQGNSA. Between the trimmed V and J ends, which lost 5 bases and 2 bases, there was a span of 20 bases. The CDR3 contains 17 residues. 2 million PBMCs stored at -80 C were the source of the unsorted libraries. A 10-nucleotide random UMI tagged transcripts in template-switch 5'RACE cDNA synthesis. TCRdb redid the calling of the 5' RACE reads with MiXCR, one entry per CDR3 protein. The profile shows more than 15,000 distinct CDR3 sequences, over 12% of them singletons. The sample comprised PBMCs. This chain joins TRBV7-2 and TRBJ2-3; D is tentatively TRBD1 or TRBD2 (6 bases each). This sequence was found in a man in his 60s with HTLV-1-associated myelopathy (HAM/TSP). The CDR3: CASSPRPPGAYTDTQYF. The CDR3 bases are TGTGCCAGCAGCCCTCGCCCCCCGGGGGCCTACACAGATACGCAGTATTTT. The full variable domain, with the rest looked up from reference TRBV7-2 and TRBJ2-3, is GAGVSQSPSNKVTEKGKDVELRCDPISGHTALYWYRQSLGQGLEFLIYFQGNSAPDKSGLPSDRFSAERTGGSVSTLTIQRTQQEDSAVYLCASSPRPPGAYTDTQYFGPGTRLTVL.